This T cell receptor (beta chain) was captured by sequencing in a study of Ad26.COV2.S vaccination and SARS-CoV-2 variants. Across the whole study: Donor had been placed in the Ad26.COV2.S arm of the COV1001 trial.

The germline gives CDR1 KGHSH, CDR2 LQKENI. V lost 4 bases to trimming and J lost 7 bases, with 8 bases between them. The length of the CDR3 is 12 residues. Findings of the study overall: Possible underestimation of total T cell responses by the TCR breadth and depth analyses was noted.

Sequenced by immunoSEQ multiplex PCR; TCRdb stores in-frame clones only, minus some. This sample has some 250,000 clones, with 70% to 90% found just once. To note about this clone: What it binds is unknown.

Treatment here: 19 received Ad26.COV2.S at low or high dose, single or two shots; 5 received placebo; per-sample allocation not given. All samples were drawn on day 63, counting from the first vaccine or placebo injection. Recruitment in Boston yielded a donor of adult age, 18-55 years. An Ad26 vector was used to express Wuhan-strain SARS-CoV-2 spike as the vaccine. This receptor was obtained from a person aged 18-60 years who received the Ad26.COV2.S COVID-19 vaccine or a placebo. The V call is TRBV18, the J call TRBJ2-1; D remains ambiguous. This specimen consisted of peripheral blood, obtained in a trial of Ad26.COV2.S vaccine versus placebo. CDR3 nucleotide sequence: TGTGCCAGCTCACATAGAGTAAATGAGCAGTTCTTC. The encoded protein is CASSHRVNEQFF.